This T cell receptor beta chain is drawn from a study of breast tumors, draining lymph nodes, adjacent tissues. Whole-study results and caveats: Tumor T cell lymph node origin was a supported hypothesis, not proven. Tumor TCR diversity was below lymph nodes but above nontumor tissue. Luminal-like breast cancer showed significantly higher tumor–nontumor repertoire similarity than basal-like.

Ten or more counts support this clonotype. The target antigen is unknown. TCRdb ran MiXCR on the multiplex PCR reads and lists one entry per CDR3 protein. The sample consists of tens of thousands of distinct CDR3 sequences, around a third of them appearing once. V was cut by 3 bases and J by 0 bases, with 9 bases left in between. The CDR3 covers 14 residues. Germline CDR1 and CDR2: LNHDA and SQIVND (reference sequence). Sequenced input: breast tumor tissue. V and J are TRBV19 and TRBJ2-7; no firm D call. The source of this sequence is a female donor with breast cancer. Some clones in this sample may be carry-over from other donors' samples. In nucleotides, the CDR3 is TGTGCCAGTAGTATGGGTCAGGTCTCCTACGAGCAGTACTTC. This translates into CASSMGQVSYEQYF.